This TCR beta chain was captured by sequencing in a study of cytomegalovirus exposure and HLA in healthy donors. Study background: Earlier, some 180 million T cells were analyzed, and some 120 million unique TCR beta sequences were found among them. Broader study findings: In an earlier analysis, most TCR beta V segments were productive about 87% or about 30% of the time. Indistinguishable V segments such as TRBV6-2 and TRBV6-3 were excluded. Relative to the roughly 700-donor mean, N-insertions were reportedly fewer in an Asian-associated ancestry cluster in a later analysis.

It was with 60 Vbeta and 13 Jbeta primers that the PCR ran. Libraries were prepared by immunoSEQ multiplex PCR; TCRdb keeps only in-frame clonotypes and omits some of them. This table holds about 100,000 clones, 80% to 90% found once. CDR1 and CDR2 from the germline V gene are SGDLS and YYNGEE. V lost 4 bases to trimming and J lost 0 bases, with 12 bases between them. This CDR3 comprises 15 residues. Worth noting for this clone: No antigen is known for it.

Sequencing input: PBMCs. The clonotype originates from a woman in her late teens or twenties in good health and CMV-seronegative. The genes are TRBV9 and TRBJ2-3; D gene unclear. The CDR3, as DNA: TGTGCCAGCAGCTACCACAGTAGGAGCACAGATACGCAGTATTTT. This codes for CASSYHSRSTDTQYF.